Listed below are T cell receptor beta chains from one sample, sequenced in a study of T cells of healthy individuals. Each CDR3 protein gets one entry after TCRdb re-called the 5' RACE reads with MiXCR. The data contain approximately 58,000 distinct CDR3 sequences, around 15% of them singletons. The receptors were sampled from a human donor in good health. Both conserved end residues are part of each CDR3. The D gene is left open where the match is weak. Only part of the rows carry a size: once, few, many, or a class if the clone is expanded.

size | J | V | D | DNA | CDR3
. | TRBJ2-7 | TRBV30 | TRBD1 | TGTGCCTGGATAGGGACAGGGGGCGATGAGCAGTACTTC | CAWIGTGGDEQYF
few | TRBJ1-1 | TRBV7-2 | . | TGTGCCAGCAGCTTAGAGGGGGGGGACACTGAAGCTTTCTTT | CASSLEGGDTEAFF
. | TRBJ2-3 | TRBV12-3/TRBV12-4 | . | TGTGCCACCCTCCAAAGGGGTATTCGCTCCCCTACGCAGTATTTT | CATLQRGIRSPTQYF
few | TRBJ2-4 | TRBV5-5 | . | TGTGCCAGCAGCGGTACAGCTGCCAAAAACATTCAGTACTTC | CASSGTAAKNIQYF
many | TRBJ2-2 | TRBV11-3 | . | TGTGCCAGCAGCTTAGATCATGCCTCCGGGGAGCTGTTTTTT | CASSLDHASGELFF
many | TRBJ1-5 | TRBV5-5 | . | TGTGCCAGCAGCTCCCAGACAGGTAGCAATCAGCCCCAGCATTTT | CASSSQTGSNQPQHF
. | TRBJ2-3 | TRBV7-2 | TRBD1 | TGTGCCAGCAGCCCGCGGACAGGGGGGAACACAGATACGCAGTATTTT | CASSPRTGGNTDTQYF
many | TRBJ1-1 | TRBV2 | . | TGTGCCAGCAGTGTTGGAATGCGTGAAGCTTTCTTT | CASSVGMREAFF
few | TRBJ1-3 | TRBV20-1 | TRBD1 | TGCAGTGCTAGGAGAGGGGTCGACGTATACAGGGGTCTCGAAAACACCATATATTTT | CSARRGVDVYRGLENTIYF
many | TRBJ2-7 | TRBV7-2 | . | TGTGCCAGCAGCCCCCGGGTAGCGATCTACGAGCAGTACTTC | CASSPRVAIYEQYF
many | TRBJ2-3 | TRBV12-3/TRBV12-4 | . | TGTGCCAGCAGTACAGTGGGGGCAGATACGCAGTATTTT | CASSTVGADTQYF
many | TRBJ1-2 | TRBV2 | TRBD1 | TGTGCCAGCAGCTTACAGGGGGCAGACTATGGCTACACCTTC | CASSLQGADYGYTF
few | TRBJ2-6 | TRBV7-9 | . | TGTGCCAGCAGCAACGACCTCTCTGGGGCCAACGTCCTGACTTTC | CASSNDLSGANVLTF
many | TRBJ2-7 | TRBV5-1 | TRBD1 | TGCGCCAGCAGCTTGGTGGGCAGGGGGCCAGACGAGCAGTACTTC | CASSLVGRGPDEQYF
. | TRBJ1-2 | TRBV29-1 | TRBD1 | TGCAGCGTTGATACAGGGGGAGGCTACACCTTC | CSVDTGGGYTF
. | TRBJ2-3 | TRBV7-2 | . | TGTGCCAGCCTAAAGGGTGTGGAAGATACGCAGTATTTT | CASLKGVEDTQYF
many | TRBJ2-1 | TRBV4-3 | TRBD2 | TGCGCCAGCAGCCCTAGCGGGAGAAATGGAAATGAGCAGTTCTTC | CASSPSGRNGNEQFF
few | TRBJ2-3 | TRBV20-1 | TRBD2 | TGCAGTGCCCCGGTGAGGACTAGCGGTACAGATACGCAGTATTTT | CSAPVRTSGTDTQYF
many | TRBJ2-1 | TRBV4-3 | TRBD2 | TGCGCCAGCAGCCCACGGGGACTAGCGGTCAATGAGCAGTTCTTC | CASSPRGLAVNEQFF
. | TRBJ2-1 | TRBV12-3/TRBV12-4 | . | TGTGCCAGCAGTTTAGGGGGAGGCGACAATGAGCAGTTCTTC | CASSLGGGDNEQFF
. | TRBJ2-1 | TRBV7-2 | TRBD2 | TGTGCCAGCAGCCCCTCTGCTAGCGGGAGAGCTGAGCAGTTCTTC | CASSPSASGRAEQFF
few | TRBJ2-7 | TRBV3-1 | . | TGTGCCAGCAGCCACGGAGCCTACGAGCAGTACTTC | CASSHGAYEQYF
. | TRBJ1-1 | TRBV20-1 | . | TGCAGTGCCGACAGGATTAACACTGAAGCTTTCTTT | CSADRINTEAFF
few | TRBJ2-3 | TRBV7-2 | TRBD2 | TGTGCCAGCAGCTCCCCCTCTCTAGCGGGGGGGTTCACAGATACGCAGTATTTT | CASSSPSLAGGFTDTQYF
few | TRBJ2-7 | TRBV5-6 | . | TGTGCCAGCAGCTTGCAAGCGGGCACCTCCTACGAGCAGTACTTC | CASSLQAGTSYEQYF
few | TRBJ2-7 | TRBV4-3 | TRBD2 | TGCGCCAGCAGCCATGGACTAGCGGGAGGGATCGACGAGCAGTACTTC | CASSHGLAGGIDEQYF
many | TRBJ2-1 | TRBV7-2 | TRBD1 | TGTGCCAGCAGCCCAAGAGAGTCATTGACAGGGGGAGATGAGCAGTTCTTC | CASSPRESLTGGDEQFF
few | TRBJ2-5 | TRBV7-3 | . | TGTGCCAGCAGCTTCGCCCGGGGGGCTCGTGAGACCCAGTACTTC | CASSFARGARETQYF
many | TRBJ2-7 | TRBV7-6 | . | TGTGCCAGCAGCTTAGATGCCGGACCCTACGAGCAGTACTTC | CASSLDAGPYEQYF
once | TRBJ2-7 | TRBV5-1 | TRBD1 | TGCGCCAGCAGCTTGGCGGGACAGTCCTACGAGCAGTACTTC | CASSLAGQSYEQYF
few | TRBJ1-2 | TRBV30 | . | TGTGCCTGGAGTGTGGGTGTAGCTAACTATGGCTACACCTTC | CAWSVGVANYGYTF
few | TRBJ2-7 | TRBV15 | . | TGTGCCACCAGCAGAGAACGGGAGAGCTCCTACGAGCAGTACTTC | CATSRERESSYEQYF
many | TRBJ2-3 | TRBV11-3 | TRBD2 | TGTGCCAGCAGCTTGCGGGGGACTGACAATACGCAGTATTTT | CASSLRGTDNTQYF
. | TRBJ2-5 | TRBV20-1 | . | TGCAGTGCCGAACGACAGAACCAAGAGACCCAGTACTTC | CSAERQNQETQYF
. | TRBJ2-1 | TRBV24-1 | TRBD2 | TGTGCCACCAGTAATCGGCGGGAGGGCAATGAGCAGTTCTTC | CATSNRREGNEQFF
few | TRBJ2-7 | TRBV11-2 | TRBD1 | TGTGCCAGCAGCCCTGACAGGGGTTCGTACGAGCAGTACTTC | CASSPDRGSYEQYF
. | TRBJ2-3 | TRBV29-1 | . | TGCAGCGTTGTAGGGGCCGGAGGTCCAGATACGCAGTATTTT | CSVVGAGGPDTQYF
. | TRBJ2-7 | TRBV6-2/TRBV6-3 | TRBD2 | TGTGCCAGCAGTTCCTCTTTTGGACTAGCCTTGCCGTCCGAGCAGTACTTC | CASSSSFGLALPSEQYF
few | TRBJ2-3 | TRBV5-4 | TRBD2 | TGTGCCAGCACCCCCCAGCGGGGGGTAACAGATACGCAGTATTTT | CASTPQRGVTDTQYF
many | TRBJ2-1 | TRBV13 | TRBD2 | TGTGCCAGCAGCTTAGGAGGTAGCGGGAGCTCCTACAATGAGCAGTTCTTC | CASSLGGSGSSYNEQFF
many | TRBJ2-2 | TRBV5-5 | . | TGTGCCAGCAGCTTGTCAGGGACGGTCACCGGGGAGCTGTTTTTT | CASSLSGTVTGELFF
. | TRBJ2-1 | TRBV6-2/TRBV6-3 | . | TGTGCCAGCAGTCCTTGGGAGGGGGGGGCAACGAGCTCCTACAATGAGCAGTTCTTC | CASSPWEGGATSSYNEQFF
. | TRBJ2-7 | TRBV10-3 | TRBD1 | TGTGCCACCCGACAGGGATCAACGATGGCGGCTTACGAGCAGTACTTC | CATRQGSTMAAYEQYF
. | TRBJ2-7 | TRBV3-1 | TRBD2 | TGTGCCAGCAGCCAAGTGGCTAGCGGGGGAATCAACGAGCAGTACTTC | CASSQVASGGINEQYF
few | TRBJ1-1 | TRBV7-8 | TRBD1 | TGTGCCAGCAGCTTAGCAGGGGGCAATGGTGAAGCTTTCTTT | CASSLAGGNGEAFF
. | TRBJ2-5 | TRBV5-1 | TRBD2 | TGCGCCAGCAGCTTGGGGTTCAGCGGGGGGCGCGGCGAGACCCAGTACTTC | CASSLGFSGGRGETQYF
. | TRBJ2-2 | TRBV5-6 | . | TGTGCCAGCAGCTCGGAACGGGGAAGCCCGGTCGGGGAGCTGTTTTTT | CASSSERGSPVGELFF
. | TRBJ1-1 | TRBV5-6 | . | TGTGCCAGCAGCGGTGGAGGTTCGTTGAACACTGAAGCTTTCTTT | CASSGGGSLNTEAFF
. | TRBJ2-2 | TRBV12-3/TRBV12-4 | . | TGTGCCAGCAGTTTGCGCGGCAGTCGAGGCGGGGAGCTGTTTTTT | CASSLRGSRGGELFF
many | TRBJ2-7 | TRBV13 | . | TGTGCCAGCAGCTCCGTATCTGAGCAGTACTTC | CASSSVSEQYF
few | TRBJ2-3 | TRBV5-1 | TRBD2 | TGCGCCAGCAGCTCCGGCGGGGGAACTAGCACAGATACGCAGTATTTT | CASSSGGGTSTDTQYF
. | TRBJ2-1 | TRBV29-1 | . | TGCAGCGTCACTAGGAGGAATGAGCAGTTCTTC | CSVTRRNEQFF
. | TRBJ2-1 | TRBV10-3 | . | TGTGCCATCAGTGACACAATCTTAACTTACAATGAGCAGTTCTTC | CAISDTILTYNEQFF
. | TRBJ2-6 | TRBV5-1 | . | TGCGCCAGCAGCTTGGCAGGGGTAGGGGCCAACGTCCTGACTTTC | CASSLAGVGANVLTF
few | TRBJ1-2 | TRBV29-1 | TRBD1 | TGCAGCGCAACTCTAGGGGGCCGGGGGAGTCCCTATGGCTACACCTTC | CSATLGGRGSPYGYTF
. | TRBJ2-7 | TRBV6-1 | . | TGTGCCAGCAGTGCTTCGGGACAAAGCTACGAGCAGTACTTC | CASSASGQSYEQYF
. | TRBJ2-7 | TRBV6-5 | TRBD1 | TGTGCCAGCAGGCGGGGACCGGGACAGGGCATCTACGAGCAGTACTTC | CASRRGPGQGIYEQYF
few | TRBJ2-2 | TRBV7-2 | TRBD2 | TGTGTCACCAAGCCGGGAGGAAATGACGGGGAGCTGTTTTTT | CVTKPGGNDGELFF
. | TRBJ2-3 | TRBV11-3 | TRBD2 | TGTGCCAGCAGCCACGGACTAGCTACCCCAGATACGCAGTATTTT | CASSHGLATPDTQYF